The clone carrying this TCR beta chain turned up a few times. Germline loops: CDR1 DFQATT, CDR2 SNEGSKA (reference sequence). The CDR3 has 10 amino acids. The V and J ends lost 5 bases and 8 bases respectively, with 9 bases between them. The data stem from a study of beta chain features in type 1 diabetes. Study details: On cell yields, gender and age, patients and healthy donors were similar.

Reverse transcribing all isolated RNA meant expressed TCRB transcripts were sequenced. TCRdb's copy holds only in-frame clones and misses some; the assay was immunoSEQ multiplex PCR. Of approximately 400,000 clones in the sample, more than 13% are singletons; the top ten hold about 0.02%. Sequenced: naive CD4+ T cells from blood. The clonotype originates from a woman under 30 in good health. This chain uses TRBV20-1 with TRBJ1-2; D not certain. CDR3: CSAWPPGYTF. In nucleotides, the CDR3 is TGCAGTGCTTGGCCCCCAGGCTACACCTTC.